The source of this TCR beta chain is a study of blood T cell repertoires in COVID-19. V was shortened by 2 bases and J by 5 bases, with 13 bases between the two germline ends. CDR3 length equals 14 residues. Germline-derived CDR1 and CDR2 are SGDLS and YYNGEE. TCRdb's copy holds only in-frame clones and misses some; the assay was immunoSEQ multiplex PCR. The sample contains roughly 50,000 clones, around nine tenths of which appear only once. Worth noting for this clone: This sample also contains other DNA sequences that code for the same CDR3.

The receptor was derived from a man older than 75 with acute or convalescent COVID-19. Sequencing input: peripheral blood. V gene TRBV9 combines with J gene TRBJ2-5, with a possible D match to TRBD2 (6 bases). CDR3 amino acids: CASSVSGSRETQYF. CDR3 sequence (DNA): TGTGCCAGCAGCGTCTCCGGGAGTCGGGAGACCCAGTACTTC.